This record concerns one T cell receptor (beta chain) sequence. These data come from a study of blood T cell repertoires in COVID-19. Whole-study context: The United States, Italy and Spain were the sources of the acute and convalescent COVID-19 samples. PBMCs, B-cell-depleted T cells, or T cells were the source of the cDNA or gDNA that made up the material.

Sequencing was performed with immunoSEQ multiplex PCR; in TCRdb, only in-frame clones are kept and a portion is missing. The table shows roughly 100,000 clones, with around four fifths occurring only once. This sequence originates from a human donor in a cohort sampled during active COVID-19. The source material was peripheral blood.

The CDR3 is CASGQDSSYEQYF. The CDR3 DNA reads TGTGCTAGTGGTCAGGACAGTTCCTACGAGCAGTACTTC. V is TRBV12-5 and J is TRBJ2-7; tentatively, D is TRBD1 (6 bases). CDR3 length: 13 residues. The germline CDR1 and CDR2 sequences are LGHNT and FRNRAP. V shed 5 bases and J shed 1 base, with 9 bases lying between them.